These T cell receptor beta chains were read from a single sample in a study of shared T cell receptors in the human thymus. TCRdb keeps only in-frame clones here, not all; method: immunoSEQ multiplex PCR. The table shows 720,000 or so clones, with approximately 85% occurring only once. The same sample was also studied in work on human thymus T cells.

The sequenced sample was thymocytes. The receptors stem from a girl under three years old with a congenital heart defect. The CDR3 runs from the conserved cysteine through the conserved F or W. D genes are given only for firm matches. Clone size is not always given. Where it is, it says once, few, many or a class for expanded clones.

length | D | size | J | V | DNA | CDR3
14 | . | . | TRBJ1-6 | TRBV4-1 | TGCGCCAGCAGCCAAGATCTCAGGGGATCACCCCTCCACTTT | CASSQDLRGSPLHF
14 | . | once | TRBJ1-2 | TRBV5-1 | TGCGCCAGCAGCCTGAACAGGGCCCGCTATGGCTACACCTTC | CASSLNRARYGYTF
16 | TRBD1 | few | TRBJ1-6 | TRBV13 | TGTGCCAGCAGCCTAAGGACAGGGCTTAGTAATTCACCCCTCCACTTT | CASSLRTGLSNSPLHF
12 | . | . | TRBJ2-7 | TRBV25-1 | TGTGCCAGCAGTGAATTGGGCCACGAGCAGTACTTC | CASSELGHEQYF
13 | . | . | TRBJ1-1 | TRBV12-5 | TGTGCTAGTGGGAGGGGGGGAAACACTGAAGCTTTCTTT | CASGRGGNTEAFF
18 | TRBD1 | . | TRBJ1-2 | TRBV4-1 | TGCGCCAGCAGCCAAGATATGGTATGGGACAGGAGCATTTATGGCTACACCTTC | CASSQDMVWDRSIYGYTF
14 | TRBD1 | . | TRBJ1-6 | TRBV6-5 | TGTGCCAGCACCCGGACAGGGGATAATTCACCCCTCCACTTT | CASTRTGDNSPLHF
19 | TRBD2 | . | TRBJ2-1 | TRBV19 | TGTGCCAGTAGTACGGGACTAGCGGGGGGGCGTCCTTCGATGGGTGAGCAGTTCTTC | CASSTGLAGGRPSMGEQFF
14 | . | . | TRBJ1-2 | TRBV11-2 | TGTGCCAGCAGCTGTTTCAGGTCAGGATATGGCTACACCTTC | CASSCFRSGYGYTF
14 | . | . | TRBJ2-3 | TRBV25-1 | TGTGCCAGCGGAGAGCCGTTCAGATGGGATACGCAGTATTTT | CASGEPFRWDTQYF
15 | TRBD2 | . | TRBJ2-1 | TRBV9 | TGTGCCAGCAGCATAGCGGGGGGCCCCTACAATGAGCAGTTCTTC | CASSIAGGPYNEQFF
17 | TRBD1 | . | TRBJ1-1 | TRBV4-2 | TGTGCCAGCAGCCACTCTCGGGGGACAGGAAGGAACACTGAAGCTTTCTTT | CASSHSRGTGRNTEAFF
13 | . | . | TRBJ1-1 | TRBV6-5 | TGTGCCAGCAGTTACAATGGACTTGGTGAAGCTTTCTTT | CASSYNGLGEAFF
20 | TRBD2 | . | TRBJ2-2 | TRBV4-1 | TGCGCCAGCAGCCAAGATACGGGACTAGCGGGGGAGGGGGACACCGGGGAGCTGTTTTTT | CASSQDTGLAGEGDTGELFF
16 | TRBD1 | . | TRBJ2-2 | TRBV2 | TGTGCCAGCAGTGAAAGTTTACAGGGGTACACCGGGGAGCTGTTTTTT | CASSESLQGYTGELFF
14 | TRBD2 | once | TRBJ2-7 | TRBV18 | TGTGCCAGCTCACCAGCGGGGGAGAACTACGAGCAGTACTTC | CASSPAGENYEQYF
14 | TRBD1 | once | TRBJ1-1 | TRBV5-1 | TGCGCCAGCAGCTCTGACAGGGCGAACACTGAAGCTTTCTTT | CASSSDRANTEAFF
19 | . | few | TRBJ1-1 | TRBV12-5 | TGTGCTAGTGGTTTGGGGCCAGGCCTCCCCCTTGGTCGTAGCACTGAAGCTTTCTTT | CASGLGPGLPLGRSTEAFF
15 | TRBD1 | . | TRBJ1-2 | TRBV14 | TGTGCCAGCTCTTCCCAGACAGGGGCCAACTATGGCTACACCTTC | CASSSQTGANYGYTF
15 | . | once | TRBJ1-1 | TRBV27 | TGTGCCAGCAGTCGCGATCGAGGGATGAACACTGAAGCTTTCTTT | CASSRDRGMNTEAFF
17 | TRBD2 | once | TRBJ2-1 | TRBV5-1 | TGCGCCAGCAGCTTGGAGGCTAGCGGGGGAGGGTACAATGAGCAGTTCTTC | CASSLEASGGGYNEQFF
20 | TRBD2 | . | TRBJ2-1 | TRBV9 | TGTGCCAGCAGCGTAGGCTTGGTCGGGGGGACCTCTAGCTCCTACAATGAGCAGTTCTTC | CASSVGLVGGTSSSYNEQFF
20 | TRBD1 | . | TRBJ2-7 | TRBV5-1 | TGCGCCAGCAGCTTGGGTTCCGCAATTCCCTGGGACAGGGAAATCTACGAGCAGTACTTC | CASSLGSAIPWDREIYEQYF
17 | . | . | TRBJ2-1 | TRBV15 | TGTGCCACCAGCAGGAATCTACCGGGACTCCGCCTGCATGAGCAGTTCTTC | CATSRNLPGLRLHEQFF
17 | . | . | TRBJ1-1 | TRBV5-4 | TGTGCCAGCAGCTTGAGGGGATTGCAGGGCCAAGACACTGAAGCTTTCTTT | CASSLRGLQGQDTEAFF
15 | TRBD2 | . | TRBJ2-5 | TRBV6-6 | TGTGCCAGCAGTTACACTAGCGGGGTACAAGAGACCCAGTACTTC | CASSYTSGVQETQYF
18 | TRBD2 | . | TRBJ2-7 | TRBV27 | TGTGCCAGCAGTTTAGTATCAACTAGCGGGGGGGCCCTTGACGAGCAGTACTTC | CASSLVSTSGGALDEQYF
11 | . | . | TRBJ1-2 | TRBV20-1 | TGCAGTGCTAGACGTGTCTATGGCTACACCTTC | CSARRVYGYTF
16 | . | . | TRBJ2-2 | TRBV6-1 | TGTGCCAGCAGTGACCCCGCAGAATCCTACACCGGGGAGCTGTTTTTT | CASSDPAESYTGELFF
14 | . | . | TRBJ1-4 | TRBV14 | TGTGCCAGCAGCCCAAGGGGACATACGAGTCAACTGTTTTTT | CASSPRGHTSQLFF
16 | . | . | TRBJ2-1 | TRBV5-8 | TGTGCCAGCAGCTTGGGGGTTCTGGACACCCACAATGAGCAGTTCTTC | CASSLGVLDTHNEQFF
13 | . | . | TRBJ2-7 | TRBV5-1 | TGCGCCAGCAGCTTGGGGGCAGGAGGCGAGCAGTACTTC | CASSLGAGGEQYF
19 | TRBD1 | . | TRBJ1-1 | TRBV4-1 | TGCGCCAGCAGCCAAGATTGGGACAGGGCCCTGGGGCCCTACACTGAAGCTTTCTTT | CASSQDWDRALGPYTEAFF
15 | TRBD1 | . | TRBJ1-1 | TRBV10-3 | TGTGCCATCAGAAAGGGGGCAGGGTTTGTCCCTGAAGCTTTCTTT | CAIRKGAGFVPEAFF
15 | TRBD1 | . | TRBJ1-1 | TRBV6-5 | TGTGCCAGCTCTGACAGGGGGTGGGGGAACACTGAAGCTTTCTTT | CASSDRGWGNTEAFF
15 | TRBD1 | . | TRBJ2-7 | TRBV15 | TGTGCCACCAGCAGGGGGACAGGGGACTCCTACGAGCAGTACTTC | CATSRGTGDSYEQYF
14 | . | . | TRBJ2-7 | TRBV15 | TGTGCCACCATGCAGTGGGACACTTCCTACGAGCAGTACTTC | CATMQWDTSYEQYF